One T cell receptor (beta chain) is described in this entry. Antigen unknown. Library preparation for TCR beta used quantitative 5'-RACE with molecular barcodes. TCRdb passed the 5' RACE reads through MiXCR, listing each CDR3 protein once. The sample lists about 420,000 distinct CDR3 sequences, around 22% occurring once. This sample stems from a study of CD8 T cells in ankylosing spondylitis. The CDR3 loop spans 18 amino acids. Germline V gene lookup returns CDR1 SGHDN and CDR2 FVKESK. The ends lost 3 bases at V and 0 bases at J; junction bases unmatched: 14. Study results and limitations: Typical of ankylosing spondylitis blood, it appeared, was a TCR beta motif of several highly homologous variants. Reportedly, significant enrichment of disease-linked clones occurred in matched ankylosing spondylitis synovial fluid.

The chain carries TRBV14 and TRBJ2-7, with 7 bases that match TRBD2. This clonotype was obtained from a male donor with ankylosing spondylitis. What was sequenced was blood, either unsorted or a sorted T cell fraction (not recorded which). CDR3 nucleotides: TGTGCCAGCAGCCAGGAGAGGGGTCTCCCGGGAGGCTCCTACGAGCAGTACTTC. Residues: CASSQERGLPGGSYEQYF.